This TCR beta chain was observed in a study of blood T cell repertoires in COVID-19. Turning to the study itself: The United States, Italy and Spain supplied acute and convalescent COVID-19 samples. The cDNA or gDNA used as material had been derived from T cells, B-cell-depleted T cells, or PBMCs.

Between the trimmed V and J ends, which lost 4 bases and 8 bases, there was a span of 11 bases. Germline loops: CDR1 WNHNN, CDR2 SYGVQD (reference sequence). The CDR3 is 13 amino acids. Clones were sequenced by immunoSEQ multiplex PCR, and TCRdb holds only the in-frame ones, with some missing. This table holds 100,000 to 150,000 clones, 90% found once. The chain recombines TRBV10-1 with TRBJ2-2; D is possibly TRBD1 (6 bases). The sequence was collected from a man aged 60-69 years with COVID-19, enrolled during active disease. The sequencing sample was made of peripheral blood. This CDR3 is CASSVGTPGELFF. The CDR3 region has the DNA TGCGCCAGCAGTGTGGGGACACCGGGGGAGCTGTTTTTT.